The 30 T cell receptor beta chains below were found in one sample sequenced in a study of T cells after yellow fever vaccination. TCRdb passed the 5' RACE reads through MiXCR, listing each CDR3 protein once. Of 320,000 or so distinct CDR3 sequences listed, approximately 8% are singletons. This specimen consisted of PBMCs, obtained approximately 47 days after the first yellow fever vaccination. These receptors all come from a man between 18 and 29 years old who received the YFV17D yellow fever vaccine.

Written as DNA, the CDR3 is TGTGCCAGCAGTTTTAGGGACAGGGTCTTTACAGATACGCAGTATTTT. This encodes CASSFRDRVFTDTQYF. The chain uses TRBV12-3 or TRBV12-4 and TRBJ2-3, with 9 bases matching TRBD1. This CDR3 has 16 amino acids. Unmatched junction bases numbered 7, after V lost 3 bases and J lost 3 bases.

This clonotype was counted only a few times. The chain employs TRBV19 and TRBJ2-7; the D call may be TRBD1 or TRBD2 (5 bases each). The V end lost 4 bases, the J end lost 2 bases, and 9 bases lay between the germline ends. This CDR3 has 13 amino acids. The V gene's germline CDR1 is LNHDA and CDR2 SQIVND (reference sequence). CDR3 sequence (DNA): TGTGCCAGTAGTAGGGACGGGCCCTACGAGCAGTACTTC. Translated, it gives CASSRDGPYEQYF.

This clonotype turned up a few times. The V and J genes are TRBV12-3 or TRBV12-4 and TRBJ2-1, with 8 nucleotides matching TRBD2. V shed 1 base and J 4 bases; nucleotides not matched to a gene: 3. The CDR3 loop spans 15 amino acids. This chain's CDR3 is CASSLDGGVYNEQFF. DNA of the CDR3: TGTGCCAGCAGTTTAGACGGGGGGGTGTACAATGAGCAGTTCTTC.

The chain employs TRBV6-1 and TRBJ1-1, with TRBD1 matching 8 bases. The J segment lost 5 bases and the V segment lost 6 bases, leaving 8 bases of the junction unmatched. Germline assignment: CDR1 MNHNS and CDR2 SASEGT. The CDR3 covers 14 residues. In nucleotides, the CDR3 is TGTGCCAGCAGGGTACAGGGGGAAGGGACTGAAGCTTTCTTT. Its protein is CASRVQGEGTEAFF.

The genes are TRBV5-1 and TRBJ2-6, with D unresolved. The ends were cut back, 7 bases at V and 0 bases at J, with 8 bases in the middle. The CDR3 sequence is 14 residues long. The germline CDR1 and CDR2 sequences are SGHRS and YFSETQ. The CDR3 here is CASGMGSGANVLTF. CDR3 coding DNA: TGCGCCAGCGGGATGGGCTCTGGGGCCAACGTCCTGACTTTC.

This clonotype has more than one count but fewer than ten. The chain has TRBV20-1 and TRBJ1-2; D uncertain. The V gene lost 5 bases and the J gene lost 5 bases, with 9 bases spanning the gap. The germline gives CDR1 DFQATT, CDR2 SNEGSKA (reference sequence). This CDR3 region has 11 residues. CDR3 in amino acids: CSALGRYGYTF. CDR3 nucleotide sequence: TGCAGTGCTCTAGGGCGGTATGGCTACACCTTC.

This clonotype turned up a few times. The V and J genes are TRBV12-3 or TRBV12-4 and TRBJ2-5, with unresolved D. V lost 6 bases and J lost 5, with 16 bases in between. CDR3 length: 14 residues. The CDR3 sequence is CASRPRGPVETQYF. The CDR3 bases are TGTGCCAGCAGGCCACGTGGCCCCGTGGAGACCCAGTACTTC.

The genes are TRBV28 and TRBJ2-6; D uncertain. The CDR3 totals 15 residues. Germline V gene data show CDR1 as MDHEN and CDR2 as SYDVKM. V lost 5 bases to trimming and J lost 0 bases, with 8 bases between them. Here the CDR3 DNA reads TGTGCCAGCAGTCTCAGCAGCTCTGGGGCCAACGTCCTGACTTTC. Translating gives CASSLSSSGANVLTF.

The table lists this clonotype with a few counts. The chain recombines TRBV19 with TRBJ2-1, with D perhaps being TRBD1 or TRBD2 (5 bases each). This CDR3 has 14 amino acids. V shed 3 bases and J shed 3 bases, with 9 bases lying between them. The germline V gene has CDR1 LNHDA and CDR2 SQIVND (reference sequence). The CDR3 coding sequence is TGTGCCAGTAGTATTCGGGACCGCTACAATGAGCAGTTCTTC. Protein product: CASSIRDRYNEQFF.

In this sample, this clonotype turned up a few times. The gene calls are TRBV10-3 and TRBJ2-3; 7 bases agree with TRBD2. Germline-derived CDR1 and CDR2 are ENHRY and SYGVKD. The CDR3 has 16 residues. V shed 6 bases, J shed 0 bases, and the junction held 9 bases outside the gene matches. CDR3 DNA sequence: TGTGCCATCAGGCCCAATCTAGCGGTTAGCACAGATACGCAGTATTTT. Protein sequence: CAIRPNLAVSTDTQYF.

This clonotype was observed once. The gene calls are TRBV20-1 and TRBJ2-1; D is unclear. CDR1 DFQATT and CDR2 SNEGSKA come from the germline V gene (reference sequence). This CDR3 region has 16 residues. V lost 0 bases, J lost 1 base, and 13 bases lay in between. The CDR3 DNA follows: TGCAGTGCTAGAGATAGATCAAGGGTATCCTACAATGAGCAGTTCTTC. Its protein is CSARDRSRVSYNEQFF.

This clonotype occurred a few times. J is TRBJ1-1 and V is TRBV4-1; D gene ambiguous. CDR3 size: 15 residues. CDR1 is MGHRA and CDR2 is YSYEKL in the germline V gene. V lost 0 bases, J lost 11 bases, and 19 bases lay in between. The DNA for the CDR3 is TGCGCCAGCAGCCAAGATGTGGGGATGGGGAATAGGGCTTTCTTT. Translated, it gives CASSQDVGMGNRAFF.

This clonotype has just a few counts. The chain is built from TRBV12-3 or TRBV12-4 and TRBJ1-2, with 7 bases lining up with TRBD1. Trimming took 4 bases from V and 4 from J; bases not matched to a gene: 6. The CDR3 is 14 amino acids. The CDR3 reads CASSSLRDSYGYTF. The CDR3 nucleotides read TGTGCCAGCAGTTCTCTCCGGGACAGCTATGGCTACACCTTC.

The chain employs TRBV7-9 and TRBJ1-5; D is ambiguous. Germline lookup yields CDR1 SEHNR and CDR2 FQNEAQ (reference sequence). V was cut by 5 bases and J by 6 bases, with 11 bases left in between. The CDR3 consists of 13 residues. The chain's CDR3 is CASSPYSAQPQHF. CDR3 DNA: TGTGCCAGCAGCCCTTACTCGGCTCAGCCCCAGCATTTT.

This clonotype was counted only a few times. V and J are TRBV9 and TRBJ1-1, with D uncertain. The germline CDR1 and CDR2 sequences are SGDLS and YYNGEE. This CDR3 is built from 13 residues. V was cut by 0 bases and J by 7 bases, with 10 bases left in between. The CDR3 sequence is CASSVGLKGEAFF. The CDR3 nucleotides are TGTGCCAGCAGCGTAGGACTGAAGGGTGAAGCTTTCTTT.

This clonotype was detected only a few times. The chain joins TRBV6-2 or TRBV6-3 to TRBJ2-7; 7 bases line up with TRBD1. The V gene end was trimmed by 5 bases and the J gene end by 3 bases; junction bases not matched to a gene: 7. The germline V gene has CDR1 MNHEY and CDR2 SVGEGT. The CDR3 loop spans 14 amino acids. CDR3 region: CASSPRDRYYEQYV. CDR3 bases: TGTGCCAGCAGTCCCCGGGACAGATACTACGAGCAGTACGTC.

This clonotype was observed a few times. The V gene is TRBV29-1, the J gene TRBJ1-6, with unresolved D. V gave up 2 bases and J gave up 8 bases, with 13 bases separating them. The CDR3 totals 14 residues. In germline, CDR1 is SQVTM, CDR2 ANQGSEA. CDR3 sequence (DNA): TGCAGCGTTGAACGCCCCGGAGGCGATTCACCCCTCCACTTT. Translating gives CSVERPGGDSPLHF.

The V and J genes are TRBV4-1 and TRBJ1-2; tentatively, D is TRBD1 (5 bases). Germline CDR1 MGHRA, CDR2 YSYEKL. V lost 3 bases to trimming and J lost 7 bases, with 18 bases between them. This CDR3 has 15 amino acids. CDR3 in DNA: TGCGCCAGCAGCCAGCCGGGACGGCGTTTAGGTGGCTACACCTTC. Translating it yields CASSQPGRRLGGYTF.

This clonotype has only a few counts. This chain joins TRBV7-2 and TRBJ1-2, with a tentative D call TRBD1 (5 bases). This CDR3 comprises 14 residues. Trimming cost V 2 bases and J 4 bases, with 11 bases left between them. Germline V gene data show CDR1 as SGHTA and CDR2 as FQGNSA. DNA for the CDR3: TGTGCCAGCAGCTTAACAGGCGAATTCTATGGCTACACCTTC. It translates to CASSLTGEFYGYTF.

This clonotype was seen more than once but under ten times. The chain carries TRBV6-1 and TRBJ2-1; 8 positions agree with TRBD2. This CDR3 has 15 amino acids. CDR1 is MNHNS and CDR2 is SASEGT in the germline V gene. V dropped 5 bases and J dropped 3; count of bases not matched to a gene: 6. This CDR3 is CASSTLGTSYNEQFF. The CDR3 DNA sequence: TGTGCCAGCAGTACCCTCGGGACTAGCTACAATGAGCAGTTCTTC.

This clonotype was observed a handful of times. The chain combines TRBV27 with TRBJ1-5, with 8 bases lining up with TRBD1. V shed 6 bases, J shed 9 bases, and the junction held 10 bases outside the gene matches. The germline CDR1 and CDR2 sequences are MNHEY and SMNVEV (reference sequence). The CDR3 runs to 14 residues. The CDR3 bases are TGTGCCAGCAGACTCGGACAGGGAATAGGGCCCCAGCATTTT. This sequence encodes CASRLGQGIGPQHF.

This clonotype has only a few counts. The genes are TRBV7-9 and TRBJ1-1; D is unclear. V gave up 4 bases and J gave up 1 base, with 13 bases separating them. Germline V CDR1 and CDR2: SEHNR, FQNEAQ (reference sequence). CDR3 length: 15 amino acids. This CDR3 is CASSWRIGGNTEAFF. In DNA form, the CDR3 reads TGTGCCAGCAGCTGGAGGATCGGCGGGAACACTGAAGCTTTCTTT.

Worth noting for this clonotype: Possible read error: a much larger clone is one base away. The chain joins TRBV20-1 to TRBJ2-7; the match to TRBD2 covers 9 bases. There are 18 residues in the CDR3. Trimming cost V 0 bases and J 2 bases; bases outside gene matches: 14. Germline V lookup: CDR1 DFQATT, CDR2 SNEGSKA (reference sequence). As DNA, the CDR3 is TGCAGTGCTAGAGATAGGCGTAGCGGGGGCCTTAGCCCCTACGAGCAGTACTTC. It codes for CSARDRRSGGLSPYEQYF.

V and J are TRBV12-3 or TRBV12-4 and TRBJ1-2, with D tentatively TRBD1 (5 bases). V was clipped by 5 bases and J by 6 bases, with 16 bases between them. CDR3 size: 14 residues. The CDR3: CASSAWTTRDGYTF. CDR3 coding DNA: TGTGCCAGCAGTGCATGGACCACCAGGGATGGCTACACCTTC.

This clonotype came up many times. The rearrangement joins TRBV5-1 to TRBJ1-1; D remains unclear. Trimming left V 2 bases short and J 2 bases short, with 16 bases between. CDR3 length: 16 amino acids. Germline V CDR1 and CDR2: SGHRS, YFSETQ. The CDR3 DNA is TGCGCCAGCAGCTTTGTCAGGCTCCAAGGAAACACTGAAGCTTTCTTT. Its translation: CASSFVRLQGNTEAFF. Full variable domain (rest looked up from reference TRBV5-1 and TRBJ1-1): KAGVTQTPRYLIKTRGQQVTLSCSPISGHRSVSWYQQTPGQGLQFLFEYFSETQRNKGNFPGRFSGRQFSNSRSEMNVSTLELGDSALYLCASSFVRLQGNTEAFFGQGTRLTVV.

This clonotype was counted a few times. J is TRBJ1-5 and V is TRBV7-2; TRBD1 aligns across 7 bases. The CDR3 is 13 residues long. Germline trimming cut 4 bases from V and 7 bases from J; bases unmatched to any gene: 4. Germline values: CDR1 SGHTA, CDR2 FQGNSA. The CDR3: CASSYRGEQPQHF. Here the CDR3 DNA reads TGTGCCAGCAGCTACAGGGGTGAGCAGCCCCAGCATTTT.

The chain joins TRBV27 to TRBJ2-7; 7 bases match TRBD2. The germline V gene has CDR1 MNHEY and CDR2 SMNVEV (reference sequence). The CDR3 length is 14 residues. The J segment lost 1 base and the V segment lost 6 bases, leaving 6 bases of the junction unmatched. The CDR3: CASRGGALSYEQYF. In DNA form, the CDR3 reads TGTGCCAGCAGGGGAGGGGCGCTATCCTACGAGCAGTACTTC.

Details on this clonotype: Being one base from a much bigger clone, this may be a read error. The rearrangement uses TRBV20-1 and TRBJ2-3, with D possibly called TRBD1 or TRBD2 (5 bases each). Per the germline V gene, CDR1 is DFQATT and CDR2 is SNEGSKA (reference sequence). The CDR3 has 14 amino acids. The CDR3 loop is CSTRWQGGTDTQYF. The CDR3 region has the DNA TGCAGTACTAGGTGGCAGGGTGGCACAGATACGCAGTATTTT.

This CDR3 reads CASSRDSYNSPLHF. The CDR3 nucleotides are TGTGCCAGCAGCAGGGACAGTTATAATTCACCCCTCCACTTT. The rearrangement links TRBV7-3 to TRBJ1-6; TRBD1 aligns across 7 bases. Germline values: CDR1 SGHTA, CDR2 FQGTGA. V shed 5 bases and J 4 bases; nucleotides not matched to a gene: 2. CDR3 size: 14 residues. The whole variable domain, filled in from reference TRBV7-3 and TRBJ1-6, reads GAGVSQTPSNKVTEKGKYVELRCDPISGHTALYWYRQSLGQGPEFLIYFQGTGAADDSGLPNDRFFAVRPEGSVSTLKIQRTERGDSAVYLCASSRDSYNSPLHFGNGTRLTVT.

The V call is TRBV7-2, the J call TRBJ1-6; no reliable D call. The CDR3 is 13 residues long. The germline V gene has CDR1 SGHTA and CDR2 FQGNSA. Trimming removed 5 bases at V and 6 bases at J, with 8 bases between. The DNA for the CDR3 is TGTGCCAGCAGCACCCATTCTAATTCACCCCTCCACTTT. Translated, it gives CASSTHSNSPLHF.